What follows are 28 T cell receptor beta chains derived from one specimen sequenced in a study of blood T cell repertoires in COVID-19. Assay: immunoSEQ multiplex PCR; the TCRdb copy retains only in-frame clones and omits some. The sample shows roughly 150,000 clones, approximately 80% of them seen only once. Specimen: peripheral blood. These receptors were taken from a woman of 80 years or more with acute or convalescent COVID-19.

The sample holds a few counts of this clone. The chain combines TRBV4-2 with TRBJ1-2, with D maybe TRBD1 (6 bases). The V and J ends lost 1 base and 4 bases respectively, with 10 bases between them. The germline V gene has CDR1 LGHNA and CDR2 YNFKEQ. The CDR3 totals 14 residues. The CDR3 DNA follows: TGTGCCAGCAGCCAAGGGACAGCTCTCTATGGCTACACCTTC. This gives the protein CASSQGTALYGYTF.

The gene calls are TRBV29-1 and TRBJ1-2; D is possibly TRBD1 (5 bases). This CDR3 contains 14 residues. Trimming took off 6 bases at V and 4 bases at J, with 18 bases between the two ends. Per germline, CDR1 SQVTM and CDR2 ANQGSEA. This CDR3 reads CSVHSAAGPYGYTF. The CDR3 region has the DNA TGCAGCGTCCACTCGGCAGCAGGGCCCTATGGCTACACCTTC.

The table lists this clone with a few counts. The genes are TRBV18 and TRBJ2-7; 8 bases align to TRBD1. The ends lost 4 bases at V and 7 bases at J; junction bases unmatched: 12. The CDR3 extends over 15 amino acids. The germline CDR1 and CDR2 sequences are KGHSH and LQKENI. CDR3 bases: TGTGCCAGCTCACGGGGACAGGACCTCAAGAGGGAGCAGTACTTC. It is translated as CASSRGQDLKREQYF.

The rearrangement uses TRBV7-3 and TRBJ2-7, with a possible D match to TRBD1 (6 bases). The V end was cut by 2 bases, the J end by 3 bases, with 14 bases between. The germline gives CDR1 SGHTA, CDR2 FQGTGA. The CDR3 is 15 amino acids. The chain's CDR3 is CASSLYGGEGYEQYF. The CDR3 nucleotides read TGTGCCAGCAGCTTATATGGGGGCGAGGGCTACGAGCAGTACTTC.

J is TRBJ1-1 and V is TRBV5-5; 9 bases are a match to TRBD1. Germline V CDR1 and CDR2: SGHKS, YYEKEE (reference sequence). CDR3 length: 14 amino acids. Unmatched junction bases numbered 1, after V lost 0 bases and J lost 4 bases. CDR3 loop: CASSLGQGGTEAFF. The CDR3 DNA is TGTGCCAGCAGCTTGGGACAGGGGGGCACTGAAGCTTTCTTT.

The chain is built from TRBV9 and TRBJ1-1, with D unresolved. The CDR3 is 18 residues long. With 4 bases removed from V and 1 base from J, the gap between germline ends came to 23 bases. Germline V lookup: CDR1 SGDLS, CDR2 YYNGEE. CDR3 coding DNA: TGTGCCAGCAGCCCCCGTAGGGCGGGAGGGCGAGGGAACACTGAAGCTTTCTTT. Encoded protein: CASSPRRAGGRGNTEAFF.

V is TRBV7-6 and J is TRBJ2-7; 8 positions match TRBD2. CDR3 length: 14 residues. With 4 bases clipped from V and 3 bases from J, the junction kept 5 bases outside the gene matches. Per germline, CDR1 SGHVS and CDR2 FNYEAQ. The DNA of the CDR3 is TGTGCCAGCAGCTCAGCGGGACTAGACTACGAGCAGTACTTC. Its protein product is CASSSAGLDYEQYF.

This chain links TRBV5-1 with TRBJ1-2, with 8 positions matching TRBD1. Losses at the gene ends were 5 bases for V and 3 bases for J; bases not matched to a gene: 3. The CDR3 totals 13 residues. CDR1 is SGHRS, CDR2 YFSETQ, per germline. This CDR3 reads CASSPGGDYGYTF. The CDR3, as DNA: TGCGCCAGCAGTCCAGGGGGCGACTATGGCTACACCTTC.

The chain joins TRBV28 to TRBJ1-4; D not resolved. The germline V gene encodes CDR1 MDHEN and CDR2 SYDVKM. Trimming cost V 10 bases and J 5 bases, with 14 bases left between them. The CDR3 consists of 13 residues. The CDR3 DNA is TGTGCCACCCGACGGGGTCCGAATGAAAAACTGTTTTTT. The encoded protein is CATRRGPNEKLFF.

V and J are TRBV5-1 and TRBJ2-1; TRBD1 aligns across 7 bases. Germline CDR1 and CDR2: SGHRS and YFSETQ. V lost 4 bases, J lost 0 bases, and 10 bases stayed unmatched. This CDR3 region has 17 residues. The CDR3 sequence: CASSKSGQADSYNEQFF. CDR3 nucleotides: TGCGCCAGCAGCAAATCCGGACAGGCCGACTCCTACAATGAGCAGTTCTTC.

The rearrangement links TRBV3-1 (or the pseudogene TRBV3-2) to TRBJ2-1, with TRBD2 as a possible D gene (6 bases). CDR3 size: 13 residues. Germline V gene data show CDR1 as LGHDT and CDR2 as YNNKEL (reference sequence). The ends were cut back, 1 base at V and 10 bases at J, with 11 bases in the middle. This chain's CDR3 is CASSQVEEGEQFF. Here the CDR3 DNA reads TGTGCCAGCAGCCAAGTAGAGGAGGGCGAGCAGTTCTTC.

As to this clone: The germline gene is not matched at one end of the junction; a read error may be the cause. The CDR3 sequence is CASGTGTGEGNF. The CDR3 DNA sequence: TGTGCTAGTGGTACCGGGACAGGGGAAGGGAATTTT. The V gene is TRBV12-5, the J gene TRBJ2-3, with 10 bases aligning to TRBD1. In germline, CDR1 is LGHNT, CDR2 FRNRAP. The CDR3 runs 12 residues.

The rearrangement uses TRBV9 and TRBJ2-2, with 7 bases lining up with TRBD2. The germline CDR1 and CDR2 sequences are SGDLS and YYNGEE. The CDR3 totals 16 residues. Germline trimming cut 1 base from V and 3 bases from J; bases unmatched to any gene: 6. The CDR3 region has the DNA TGTGCCAGCAGCGTAAGCGGGAATAGGTACACCGGGGAGCTGTTTTTT. This gives the protein CASSVSGNRYTGELFF.

The chain employs TRBV7-2 and TRBJ2-3; D possibly corresponds to TRBD2 (6 bases). The V gene lost 5 bases and the J gene lost 4 bases, with 22 bases spanning the gap. The CDR3 runs 17 residues. CDR1 and CDR2 from the germline V gene are SGHTA and FQGNSA. The CDR3 DNA reads as TGTGCCAGCAGCCCAACCAGACTAAGCGGAGGGGCAGATACGCAGTATTTT. This translates into CASSPTRLSGGADTQYF.

This chain connects TRBV27 to TRBJ2-5, with D maybe TRBD2 (6 bases). The CDR3 length is 14 residues. From germline, CDR1 is MNHEY and CDR2 SMNVEV (reference sequence). V lost 6 bases and J lost 2, with 13 bases in between. The CDR3: CASRQGTFQETQYF. CDR3 bases: TGTGCCAGCAGGCAAGGGACTTTTCAAGAGACCCAGTACTTC.

V is TRBV18 and J is TRBJ2-6, with D tentatively TRBD1 (5 bases). In germline, CDR1 is KGHSH, CDR2 LQKENI. CDR3 length equals 16 residues. Trimming removed 3 bases from V and 7 bases from J, with 16 bases in between. For the CDR3, the DNA is TGTGCCAGCTCACCGGGGCCCCACGGCCCCGCCAACGTCCTGACTTTC. Its translation is CASSPGPHGPANVLTF.

This clone is a singleton in its sample. V usage is TRBV19 and J usage is TRBJ2-5, with 9 bases aligning to TRBD2. Trimming cost V 4 bases and J 3 bases; bases outside gene matches: 6. The CDR3 length is 15 residues. From germline, CDR1 is LNHDA and CDR2 SQIVND (reference sequence). In DNA form, the CDR3 reads TGTGCCAGTAGTAGGTCTAGCGGGATTAAAGAGACCCAGTACTTC. It yields the protein CASSRSSGIKETQYF.

The V call is TRBV19, the J call TRBJ1-2; 9 bases line up with TRBD1. The CDR3 loop spans 15 amino acids. CDR1 is LNHDA, CDR2 SQIVND, per germline (reference sequence). The junction had 11 bases not matched to a gene; V was cut back by 6 bases and J by 6 bases. For the CDR3, the DNA is TGTGCCAGTAGACCACAGGGGGCGATCCACGATGGCTACACCTTC. Translating it yields CASRPQGAIHDGYTF.

The gene calls are TRBV6-5 and TRBJ1-5, with TRBD1 matching over 7 bases. CDR1 is MNHEY, CDR2 SVGAGI, per germline. V lost 6 bases to trimming and J lost 1 base; unmatched junction nucleotides: 3. The CDR3 is 14 amino acids. CDR3 sequence: CASSVGQSNQPQHF. The DNA of the CDR3 is TGTGCCAGCAGCGTGGGACAGAGCAATCAGCCCCAGCATTTT.

This clone has a handful of counts. The chain has TRBV14 and TRBJ2-7, with D uncertain. The V and J ends lost 0 bases and 6 bases respectively, with 12 bases between them. The CDR3 extends over 14 amino acids. Germline V CDR1 and CDR2: SGHDN, FVKESK. The CDR3 here is CASSQDLGLSEQYF. CDR3 coding DNA: TGTGCCAGCAGCCAAGATCTAGGTCTTTCCGAGCAGTACTTC. Combining the CDR3 with reference TRBV14 and TRBJ2-7 gives the whole variable domain EAGVTQFPSHSVIEKGQTVTLRCDPISGHDNLYWYRRVMGKEIKFLLHFVKESKQDESGMPNNRFLAERTGGTYSTLKVQPAELEDSGVYFCASSQDLGLSEQYFGPGTRLTVT.

This chain joins TRBV14 and TRBJ1-1; 9 bases are a match to TRBD1. V gave up 4 bases and J gave up 3 bases; unmatched junction bases: 6. Germline CDR1 is SGHDN and CDR2 is FVKESK. The CDR3 runs 15 residues. The DNA of the CDR3 is TGTGCCAGCAGCCCGGGACAGGGTTGGGACACTGAAGCTTTCTTT. Translated, it gives CASSPGQGWDTEAFF.

V usage is TRBV5-1 and J usage is TRBJ2-2, with TRBD2 matching over 9 bases. CDR1 is SGHRS, CDR2 YFSETQ, per germline. CDR3 length equals 15 residues. The V gene end was trimmed by 0 bases and the J gene end by 6 bases; junction bases not matched to a gene: 3. The CDR3: CASSLVAGGPGELFF. CDR3 bases: TGCGCCAGCAGCTTGGTGGCGGGGGGGCCCGGGGAGCTGTTTTTT.

The V and J genes are TRBV15 and TRBJ2-5; D might be TRBD2 (7 bases). With 1 base removed from V and 13 bases from J, the gap between germline ends came to 22 bases. The CDR3 is 15 residues long. Germline assignment: CDR1 LNHNV and CDR2 YYDKDF (reference sequence). This CDR3 reads CATSRALGGLSPMYF. CDR3 coding DNA: TGTGCCACCAGCAGAGCCCTGGGGGGGCTATCCCCGATGTACTTC.

The V and J genes are TRBV19 and TRBJ1-5; 12 bases are shared with TRBD1. J gave up 6 bases and V 3 bases, and 3 bases lay outside the gene matches. The CDR3 spans 15 residues. The germline gives CDR1 LNHDA, CDR2 SQIVND (reference sequence). This chain's CDR3 is CASSIGTGGGQPQHF. CDR3 coding DNA: TGTGCCAGTAGTATTGGGACAGGGGGCGGTCAGCCCCAGCATTTT.

This chain connects TRBV6-5 to TRBJ2-7, with a tentative D call TRBD1 (5 bases). This CDR3 spans 13 amino acids. With 9 bases removed from V and 0 bases from J, the gap between germline ends came to 12 bases. Looked up from germline, CDR1 is MNHEY and CDR2 is SVGAGI. Here the CDR3 reads CASLDSFSYEQYF. In DNA form, the CDR3 reads TGTGCCAGTCTAGACAGTTTCTCCTACGAGCAGTACTTC.

V usage is TRBV7-2 and J usage is TRBJ2-1, with unresolved D. V was trimmed by 2 bases and J by 2 bases, leaving 10 bases between them. This CDR3 has 15 residues. CDR1 is SGHTA, CDR2 FQGNSA, per germline. The CDR3 here is CASSLYQETYNEQFF. In nucleotides, the CDR3 is TGTGCCAGCAGCTTATACCAGGAAACCTACAATGAGCAGTTCTTC.

CDR3 in amino acids: CASTLPGYEQYF. In DNA, the CDR3 is TGTGCCAGCACCTTACCCGGCTACGAGCAGTACTTC. J is TRBJ2-7 and V is TRBV6-1; D unclear. The CDR3 is 12 amino acids. The V end was cut by 7 bases, the J end by 3 bases, with 10 bases between. In germline, CDR1 is MNHNS, CDR2 SASEGT.

V gene TRBV30 combines with J gene TRBJ2-1; 9 bases fit TRBD2. Germline V gives CDR1 GTSNPN, CDR2 SVGIG (reference sequence). The V and J ends lost 0 bases and 8 bases, in that order; junction bases with no gene match: 8. The CDR3 extends over 15 amino acids. The CDR3 here is CAWSVGGGALDEQFF. As DNA, the CDR3 is TGTGCCTGGAGTGTAGGCGGGGGGGCGTTGGATGAGCAGTTCTTC.